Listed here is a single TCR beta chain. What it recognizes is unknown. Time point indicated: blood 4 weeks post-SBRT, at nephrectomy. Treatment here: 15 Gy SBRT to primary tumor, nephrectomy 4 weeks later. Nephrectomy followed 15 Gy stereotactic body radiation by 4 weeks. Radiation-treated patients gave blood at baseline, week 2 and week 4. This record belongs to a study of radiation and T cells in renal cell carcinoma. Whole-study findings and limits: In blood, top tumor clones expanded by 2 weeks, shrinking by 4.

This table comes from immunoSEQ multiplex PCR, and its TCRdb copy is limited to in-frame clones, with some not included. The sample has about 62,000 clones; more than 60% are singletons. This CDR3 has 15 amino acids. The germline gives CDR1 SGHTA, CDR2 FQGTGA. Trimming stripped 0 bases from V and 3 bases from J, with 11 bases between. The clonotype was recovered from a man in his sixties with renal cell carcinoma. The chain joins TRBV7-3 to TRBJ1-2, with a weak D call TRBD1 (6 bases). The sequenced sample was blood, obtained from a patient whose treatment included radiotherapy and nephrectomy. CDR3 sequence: CASSLTGQGHYGYTF. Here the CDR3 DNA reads TGTGCCAGCAGCTTAACGGGGCAGGGGCACTATGGCTACACCTTC.